The clone carrying this T cell receptor (beta chain) was seen a single time. Germline V lookup: CDR1 GTSNPN, CDR2 SVGIG (reference sequence). Trimming removed 2 bases from V and 3 bases from J, with 16 bases in between. This CDR3 comprises 15 residues. The data were obtained in a study of memory CD8 T cells in hepatitis C reinfection. Some clones are missing from TCRdb's copy, which holds only in-frame ones; the method was immunoSEQ multiplex PCR. The sample yields under 50,000 clones, roughly 90% seen once. Time point: peak reinfection, 3 to 8 weeks after reinfection detection. No in vitro expansion preceded TCR sequencing of the sorted cells.

The sequence was collected from a man aged 18 to 29 with hepatitis C virus infection. Sequencing was carried out using naive CD8+ T cells sorted from blood. This sequence joins TRBV30 and TRBJ1-2; possibly TRBD1 for D (5 bases). CDR3 nucleotides: TGTGCCTGGAGTATGGGGGACTGGATTGACTATGGCTACACCTTC. This translates into CAWSMGDWIDYGYTF.